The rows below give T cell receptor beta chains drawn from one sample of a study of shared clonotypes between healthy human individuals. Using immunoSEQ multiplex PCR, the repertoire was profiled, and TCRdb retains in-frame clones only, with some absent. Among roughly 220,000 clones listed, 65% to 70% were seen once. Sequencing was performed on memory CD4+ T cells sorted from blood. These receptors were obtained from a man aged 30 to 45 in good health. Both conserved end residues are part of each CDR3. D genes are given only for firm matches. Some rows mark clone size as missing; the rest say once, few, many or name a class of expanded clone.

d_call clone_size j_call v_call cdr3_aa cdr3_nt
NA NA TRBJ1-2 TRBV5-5 CASSLSAGNYGYTF TGTGCCAGCAGCTTATCGGCAGGAAACTATGGCTACACCTTC
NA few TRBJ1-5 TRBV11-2 CASSAELLQPQHF TGTGCCAGCAGCGCAGAGCTACTTCAGCCCCAGCATTTT
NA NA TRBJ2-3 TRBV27 CASSSGGGDTQYF TGTGCCAGCAGTTCAGGGGGAGGGGATACGCAGTATTTT
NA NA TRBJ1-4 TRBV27 CASRPGAGREKLFF TGTGCCAGCAGACCGGGGGCAGGGAGGGAAAAACTGTTTTTT
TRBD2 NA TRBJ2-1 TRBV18 CASSPGLRVGEQFF TGTGCCAGCTCACCGGGACTAAGGGTCGGTGAGCAGTTCTTC
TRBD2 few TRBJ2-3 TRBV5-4 CASSLGLAGGTDTQYF TGTGCCAGCAGCCTGGGACTAGCGGGAGGGACAGATACGCAGTATTTT
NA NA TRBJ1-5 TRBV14 CASSQARTVSNQPQHF TGTGCCAGCAGCCAAGCAAGGACAGTGAGCAATCAGCCCCAGCATTTT
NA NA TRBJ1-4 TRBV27 CASTVSVRVGKLFF TGTGCCAGCACAGTTTCTGTCCGAGTAGGGAAACTGTTTTTT
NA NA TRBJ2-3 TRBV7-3 CASSPRAFSLGTQYF TGTGCCAGCAGCCCGAGAGCCTTTTCGCTCGGTACGCAGTATTTT
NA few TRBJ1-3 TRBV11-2 CASSQVPGNTIYF TGTGCCAGCAGCCAGGTACCCGGAAACACCATATATTTT
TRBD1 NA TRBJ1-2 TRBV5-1 CASSGRPGQGLGYTF TGCGCCAGCAGCGGGCGACCGGGACAGGGACTTGGCTACACCTTC
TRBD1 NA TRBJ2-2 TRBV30 CAWTTGTGDTGELFF TGTGCCTGGACAACCGGGACAGGGGATACCGGGGAGCTGTTTTTT
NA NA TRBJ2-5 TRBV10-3 CAISEARETQYF TGTGCCATCAGTGAGGCAAGGGAGACCCAGTACTTC
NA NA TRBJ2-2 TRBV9 CASSPNSLNTGELFF TGTGCCAGCAGCCCAAACTCCTTAAACACCGGGGAGCTGTTTTTT
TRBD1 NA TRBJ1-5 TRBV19 CASSILWGQKNQPQHF TGTGCCAGTAGTATCCTGTGGGGACAGAAAAATCAGCCCCAGCATTTT
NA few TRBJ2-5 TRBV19 CASSMGIGDETQYF TGTGCCAGTAGTATGGGTATTGGGGATGAGACCCAGTACTTC